A selection of T cell receptor beta chains follows, all from one sample in a study of cytomegalovirus exposure and HLA in healthy donors. Generated by immunoSEQ multiplex PCR, the TCRdb table keeps only in-frame clones and is missing some. This repertoire comprises under 150,000 clones; its ten largest clones make up approximately 2.4%. The sequencing input was PBMCs. The receptors derive from a man aged 40-49 years in good health and CMV-seronegative. The conserved cysteine and the conserved F or W are not part of the CDR3 here.

len | j_gene | v_gene | CDR3aa
13 | TRBJ1-6 | TRBV10-3 | AISEDKVGDSPLH
10 | TRBJ2-4 | TRBV7-2 | ASSPLKNIQY
13 | TRBJ2-2 | TRBV6-5 | ASSYSNRIAGELF
14 | TRBJ1-5 | TRBV19 | ASSILGGAANQPQH
13 | TRBJ1-5 | TRBV4-2 | ASSLRLGLDQPQH
13 | TRBJ1-1 | TRBV5-4 | ASSPSDRFYTEAF
14 | TRBJ2-2 | TRBV4-3 | ASRPGGIPSGGELF
14 | TRBJ2-2 | TRBV7-6 | ASSLTPQGVIGELF
12 | TRBJ1-3 | TRBV15 | ATSRDTKGDTIY
14 | - | TRBV6-4 | ASSDLNDRENYEQY
11 | TRBJ2-7 | TRBV5-6 | ASSFSGFYEQY
13 | TRBJ2-1 | TRBV7-2 | ASSRQTGMSNEQF
14 | TRBJ2-1 | TRBV28 | ASRSGQGGGFWEQF
16 | TRBJ1-2 | TRBV23-1 | ASRIRRDREASGYGYT
14 | TRBJ2-7 | TRBV5-1 | ASSPAGQGASYEQY
11 | TRBJ2-7 | TRBV5-1 | ASKEASSYEQY
11 | TRBJ1-1 | TRBV7-9 | ASSSGGNTEAF
10 | TRBJ2-1 | TRBV11-1 | ASSFEGAGPF